This T cell receptor beta chain was recovered during a study of glioma-infiltrating T cells. Regarding the study as a whole: Only very few CDR3 sequences appeared in both tissue and blood.

Germline CDR1 and CDR2: SGHDN and FVKESK. V was cut by 0 bases and J by 2 bases, with 9 bases left in between. This CDR3 region has 15 residues. Amplification of TCR alpha and beta CDR3 regions from RNA used iRepertoire nested multiplex PCR. TCRdb reprocessed the multiplex PCR reads with MiXCR, giving one entry per CDR3 protein. This table holds some 130,000 distinct CDR3 sequences, about 22% found once. A word on this clonotype: Its antigen is not known.

The TCR sequence derives from a human donor with low-grade glioma or glioblastoma, undergoing nonglioma brain surgery, or in good health (not recorded which). Sequences were obtained from glioma tissue, nonneoplastic brain tissue, or PBMCs (not recorded which). This chain links TRBV14 with TRBJ2-3; D gene uncertain. CDR3 sequence: CASSQDLPYTDTQYF. The CDR3 DNA reads as TGTGCCAGCAGCCAAGATCTCCCCTACACAGATACGCAGTATTTT.